The 29 T cell receptor beta chains in this list originate from one sample, sequenced in a study of blood T cell repertoires in COVID-19. Profiling relied on immunoSEQ multiplex PCR, and the TCRdb table lists in-frame clones only, not all of them. Seen here are some 420,000 clones, around 87% observed once, and the top ten hold approximately 1.2%. Sequencing input: PBMCs or T cells enriched from blood (not recorded which). Receptor source: a man aged 30-40 years who had recovered from COVID-19.

This clone was detected only a few times. The chain links TRBV5-1 to TRBJ2-1; 12 bases are a match to TRBD2. There are 20 residues in the CDR3. The V gene's germline CDR1 is SGHRS and CDR2 YFSETQ. V gave up 4 bases and J gave up 0 bases; unmatched junction bases: 14. CDR3 sequence: CASSRWAELAGGSSYNEQFF. The CDR3 nucleotides read TGCGCCAGCAGCAGATGGGCGGAACTAGCGGGAGGCAGCTCCTACAATGAGCAGTTCTTC.

The chain links TRBV5-1 to TRBJ2-7, with TRBD1 identical over 8 bases. With 4 bases clipped from V and 2 bases from J, the junction kept 5 bases outside the gene matches. Looked up from germline, CDR1 is SGHRS and CDR2 is YFSETQ. CDR3 length: 14 residues. The CDR3 spells CASSPGTGTYEQYF. In nucleotides, the CDR3 is TGCGCCAGCAGCCCCGGGACAGGAACCTACGAGCAGTACTTC. Full variable domain (outside the CDR3, taken from reference TRBV5-1 and TRBJ2-7): KAGVTQTPRYLIKTRGQQVTLSCSPISGHRSVSWYQQTPGQGLQFLFEYFSETQRNKGNFPGRFSGRQFSNSRSEMNVSTLELGDSALYLCASSPGTGTYEQYFGPGTRLTVT.

The genes are TRBV24-1 and TRBJ1-2; TRBD1 is a possible D gene (5 bases). Trimming took 4 bases from V and 8 from J, leaving 16 bases between them. The CDR3 is 14 residues long. CDR1 and CDR2 from the germline V gene are KGHDR and SFDVKD. The CDR3 sequence is CATSDRVKARGYTF. CDR3 in DNA: TGTGCCACCAGTGACAGGGTAAAGGCGCGCGGCTACACCTTC.

CDR3 nucleotide sequence: TGTGCCAGCAGCCAAGATGGAACCCCGGGGAGGCCCCAGCATTTT. It is translated as CASSQDGTPGRPQHF. The chain joins TRBV3-1 (or the pseudogene TRBV3-2) to TRBJ1-5, with D hard to call. Germline CDR1 LGHDT, CDR2 YNNKEL (reference sequence). The CDR3 sequence is 15 residues long. V was trimmed by 0 bases and J by 9 bases, leaving 15 bases between them.

The chain links TRBV3-1 (or the pseudogene TRBV3-2) to TRBJ1-2, with 8 bases aligning to TRBD1. The CDR3 spans 15 residues. Trimming took 0 bases from V and 7 from J; bases not matched to a gene: 7. Germline CDR1 is LGHDT and CDR2 is YNNKEL (reference sequence). CDR3 loop: CASSQDSQGAAGYTF. The DNA of the CDR3 is TGTGCCAGCAGCCAAGATAGTCAGGGGGCGGCTGGCTACACCTTC.

This chain uses TRBV29-1 with TRBJ2-7; D might be TRBD2 (6 bases). With 4 bases removed from V and 0 bases from J, the gap between germline ends came to 13 bases. CDR1 is SQVTM, CDR2 ANQGSEA, per germline. The CDR3 extends over 14 amino acids. CDR3 nucleotide sequence: TGCAGCGTTGCGGTGGCGGGGTCCTCCTACGAGCAGTACTTC. This sequence encodes CSVAVAGSSYEQYF.

V gene TRBV13 combines with J gene TRBJ2-7, with 10 bases identical to TRBD2. This CDR3 comprises 18 residues. Germline assignment: CDR1 PRHDT and CDR2 FYEKMQ (reference sequence). The trim removed 2 bases at V and 4 bases at J, leaving 14 bases unmatched. Here the CDR3 DNA reads TGTGCCAGCAGCTTAAGGGGTCTAGCGGGAGTTCTTGCTTACGAGCAGTACTTC. Translation: CASSLRGLAGVLAYEQYF.

The V gene is TRBV4-1, the J gene TRBJ2-7; TRBD2 aligns across 8 bases. J gave up 3 bases and V 2 bases, and 9 bases lay outside the gene matches. The CDR3 extends over 16 amino acids. Germline assignment: CDR1 MGHRA and CDR2 YSYEKL. The CDR3 region is CASSQTGAGGIYEQYF. The CDR3 DNA sequence: TGCGCCAGCAGCCAAACGGGGGCGGGGGGCATCTACGAGCAGTACTTC.

This clone was counted a single time. The chain has TRBV6-1 and TRBJ2-7, with D maybe TRBD2 (5 bases). From germline, CDR1 is MNHNS and CDR2 SASEGT. This CDR3 comprises 12 residues. Trimming stripped 0 bases from V and 10 bases from J, with 10 bases between. The CDR3: CASSEALGDQYF. CDR3 DNA sequence: TGTGCCAGCAGTGAAGCGCTCGGGGATCAGTACTTC.

J is TRBJ2-3 and V is TRBV5-6, with TRBD2 identical over 8 bases. V dropped 2 bases and J dropped 2; count of bases not matched to a gene: 4. CDR1 SGHDT and CDR2 YYEEEE come from the germline V gene. This CDR3 is 15 amino acids long. CDR3 coding DNA: TGTGCCAGCAGCTTCGCGGGAGGAATCACAGATACGCAGTATTTT. It codes for CASSFAGGITDTQYF.

The chain recombines TRBV27 with TRBJ1-4; possibly TRBD1 for D (5 bases). Trimming left V 9 bases short and J 6 bases short, with 14 bases between. Germline V gene lookup returns CDR1 MNHEY and CDR2 SMNVEV (reference sequence). The CDR3 length is 13 residues. CDR3 DNA: TGTGCCAGTCGGGACTTGGGGCATGAAAAACTGTTTTTT. Amino acid sequence: CASRDLGHEKLFF. The variable domain in full, with the rest retrieved from reference TRBV27 and TRBJ1-4, is EAQVTQNPRYLITVTGKKLTVTCSQNMNHEYMSWYRQDPGLGLRQIYYSMNVEVTDKGDVPEGYKVSRKEKRNFPLILESPSPNQTSLYFCASRDLGHEKLFFGSGTQLSVL.

The gene calls are TRBV2 and TRBJ1-1; TRBD1 is a possible D gene (6 bases). V was pared by 7 bases and J by 0 bases, with 15 bases between. The CDR3 is 15 residues long. Germline V gives CDR1 SNHLY, CDR2 FYNNEI. The CDR3 DNA sequence: TGTGCCAGCATTATAGGAAGGGGGATGAACACTGAAGCTTTCTTT. Protein: CASIIGRGMNTEAFF.

This chain connects TRBV27 to TRBJ1-3; D unclear. CDR1 and CDR2 from the germline V gene are MNHEY and SMNVEV (reference sequence). This CDR3 region has 15 residues. V lost 0 bases and J 3 bases, leaving 9 bases between the germline ends. The CDR3 coding sequence is TGTGCCAGCAGTTTATCGAACAGTATTGGAAACACCATATATTTT. Amino acids: CASSLSNSIGNTIYF.

The genes are TRBV24-1 and TRBJ1-2; D perhaps matches TRBD1 (6 bases). This CDR3 has 13 residues. Trimming stripped 4 bases from V and 8 bases from J, with 13 bases between. Per germline, CDR1 KGHDR and CDR2 SFDVKD. The CDR3 nucleotides are TGTGCCACCAGTGAAACAGGGTTTTTGGGCTACACCTTC. It encodes CATSETGFLGYTF.

The chain couples TRBV6-5 to TRBJ2-5; D remains ambiguous. The V gene's germline CDR1 is MNHEY and CDR2 SVGAGI. The germline V and J ends were trimmed by 8 bases and 5 bases, with 12 bases remaining between them. The CDR3 covers 12 residues. The CDR3 nucleotides read TGTGCCAGCGGTAGAGCGCGGGAGACCCAGTACTTC. The encoded protein is CASGRARETQYF.

The chain couples TRBV4-1 to TRBJ2-7, with 7 bases fitting TRBD2. The V gene's germline CDR1 is MGHRA and CDR2 YSYEKL. After removal of 0 bases from V and 4 bases from J, the junction contained 9 bases not matched to a gene. This CDR3 spans 16 amino acids. This CDR3 reads CASSQETLAGLYEQYF. The CDR3, as DNA: TGCGCCAGCAGCCAAGAAACATTAGCGGGTTTATACGAGCAGTACTTC.

The V and J genes are TRBV9 and TRBJ2-6; D might be TRBD1 (6 bases). This CDR3 has 15 residues. Trimming left V 5 bases short and J 2 bases short, with 11 bases between. CDR1 and CDR2 (germline): SGDLS, YYNGEE. CDR3 protein: CASSIQGTGANVLTF. DNA for the CDR3: TGTGCCAGCAGTATCCAGGGGACTGGGGCCAACGTCCTGACTTTC.

Only a few counts were recorded for this clone. This chain uses TRBV3-1 (or the pseudogene TRBV3-2) with TRBJ1-5, with D perhaps TRBD1 (6 bases). The ends were cut back, 1 base at V and 2 bases at J, with 12 bases in the middle. CDR1 LGHDT and CDR2 YNNKEL come from the germline V gene (reference sequence). This CDR3 has 16 residues. DNA for the CDR3: TGTGCCAGCAGCCAAGGAACAGGGTTCGGCAATCAGCCCCAGCATTTT. As protein: CASSQGTGFGNQPQHF.

The chain joins TRBV28 to TRBJ1-1; 8 bases agree with TRBD1. With 4 bases clipped from V and 5 bases from J, the junction kept 30 bases outside the gene matches. The CDR3 covers 22 residues. The germline CDR1 and CDR2 sequences are MDHEN and SYDVKM. The CDR3 DNA follows: TGTGCCAGCAGTTCACTATGGCCCCGCGTTTCGGGACAGGAGGTTGAGGGTACTGAAGCTTTCTTT. Encoded protein: CASSSLWPRVSGQEVEGTEAFF.

This clone was seen only once. This chain connects TRBV19 to TRBJ2-1; 8 nucleotides agree with TRBD1. The junction had 16 bases not matched to a gene; V was cut back by 9 bases and J by 6 bases. Germline-derived CDR1 and CDR2 are LNHDA and SQIVND (reference sequence). The CDR3 has 16 residues. The chain's CDR3 is CASNGLWGQELNEQFF. CDR3 in DNA: TGTGCCAGCAATGGGCTCTGGGGACAGGAGCTCAATGAGCAGTTCTTC.

The chain carries TRBV27 and TRBJ2-3, with D possibly TRBD1 on 7 matching bases. In germline, CDR1 is MNHEY, CDR2 SMNVEV (reference sequence). The CDR3 consists of 14 residues. V was pared by 5 bases and J by 1 base, with 10 bases between. This CDR3 is CASSLRGGTDTQYF. The CDR3 DNA reads TGTGCCAGCAGTCTCAGGGGGGGCACAGATACGCAGTATTTT.

The genes are TRBV11-2 and TRBJ2-5; D might be TRBD2 (6 bases). V lost 5 bases and J 2 bases, leaving 12 bases between the germline ends. This CDR3 spans 14 amino acids. Germline V gives CDR1 SGHAT, CDR2 FQNNGV. CDR3 loop: CASSRGAKQETQYF. In nucleotides, the CDR3 is TGTGCCAGCAGCCGCGGGGCCAAACAAGAGACCCAGTACTTC.

Notes on this clone: This sample also contains other DNA sequences that code for the same CDR3. The V and J genes are TRBV18 and TRBJ2-5; TRBD1 aligns across 8 bases. The CDR3 consists of 12 residues. Trimming removed 6 bases from V and 5 bases from J; junction bases left unmatched: 2. The germline V gene encodes CDR1 KGHSH and CDR2 LQKENI. This CDR3 is CASSPGGETQYF. CDR3 in DNA: TGTGCCAGCTCCCCAGGGGGCGAGACCCAGTACTTC. Looking up the rest from reference TRBV18 and TRBJ2-5 gives the full variable domain: NAGVMQNPRHLVRRRGQEARLRCSPMKGHSHVYWYRQLPEEGLKFMVYLQKENIIDESGMPKERFSAEFPKEGPSILRIQQVVRGDSAAYFCASSPGGETQYFGPGTRLLVL.

V is TRBV7-3 and J is TRBJ2-1; 9 bases line up with TRBD1. The CDR3 extends over 14 amino acids. V was clipped by 5 bases and J by 7 bases; unmatched bases: 6. Germline V gene lookup returns CDR1 SGHTA and CDR2 FQGTGA. Here the CDR3 reads CASSTQDRGNEQFF. DNA of the CDR3: TGTGCCAGCAGCACCCAGGACAGGGGTAATGAGCAGTTCTTC.

This chain joins TRBV4-2 and TRBJ2-2, with 8 nucleotides matching TRBD2. Germline values: CDR1 LGHNA, CDR2 YNFKEQ. This CDR3 has 15 amino acids. The J segment lost 5 bases and the V segment lost 3 bases, leaving 5 bases of the junction unmatched. The chain's CDR3 is CASSQTERETGELFF. CDR3 bases: TGTGCCAGCAGCCAGACGGAGCGGGAGACCGGGGAGCTGTTTTTT.

CDR3 nucleotides: TGTGCCAGCTCACTCAGGGGTTGGCAGCCCCAGCATTTT. It yields the protein CASSLRGWQPQHF. The chain carries TRBV18 and TRBJ1-5, with D perhaps matching TRBD1 (6 bases). V shed 4 bases and J shed 7 bases, with 11 bases lying between them. The CDR3 has 13 residues. The germline V gene has CDR1 KGHSH and CDR2 LQKENI.

The chain is built from TRBV19 and TRBJ2-1; D might be TRBD2 (5 bases). The CDR3 runs to 17 residues. V lost 3 bases to trimming and J lost 2 bases, with 17 bases between them. Germline V gives CDR1 LNHDA, CDR2 SQIVND (reference sequence). CDR3 bases: TGTGCCAGTAGTATGTTATTTGGTGAGGGCCCCTACAATGAGCAGTTCTTC. It yields the protein CASSMLFGEGPYNEQFF.

Remarks on this clone: Germline is not matched at one junction end, which may reflect a read error. J is TRBJ1-1 and V is TRBV5-1; D is undetermined. This CDR3 has 14 residues. Looked up from germline, CDR1 is SGHRS and CDR2 is YFSETQ. The CDR3 loop is CASTLTRMNTEAFF. In nucleotides, the CDR3 is TGCGCCAGCACCTTGACACGCATGAACACTGAAGCTTTCTTT.

The chain uses TRBV24-1 and TRBJ1-2; TRBD1 matches at 8 bases. The CDR3 runs to 14 residues. Germline V gene sequence: CDR1 KGHDR, CDR2 SFDVKD. V shed 4 bases, J shed 8 bases, and the junction held 8 bases outside the gene matches. In DNA, the CDR3 is TGTGCCACCAGTGAAGGTGGGACAGGAGGAGGCTACACCTTC. It encodes CATSEGGTGGGYTF.